Listed below are T cell receptor beta chains from one sample, sequenced in a study of CD8 T cells in Susac syndrome. TCRdb itself ran the immunoSEQ multiplex PCR reads through MiXCR, one entry per CDR3 protein. This table has 150,000 to 200,000 distinct CDR3 sequences, 92% appearing once. Sequenced input: CD4+ T cells from PBMCs. The receptors here all came from a human donor in good health. Both conserved end residues are part of each CDR3. The D gene is left open where the match is weak. For some rows the clone size is stated as once, few or many, or as a class when expanded; others skip it.

V gene	clone size	CDR3 length	D gene	J gene	CDR3 DNA	CDR3 protein
TRBV20-1	few	14	NA	TRBJ1-1	TGCAGTGCTAGAGAGGGAGGATTGAACACTGAAGCTTTCTTT	CSAREGGLNTEAFF
TRBV13	NA	14	TRBD1	TRBJ2-4	TGCGCCAGCTTAAGACAGGGGGCCAAAAACATTCAGTACTTC	CASLRQGAKNIQYF
TRBV5-1	NA	14	NA	TRBJ1-1	TGCGCCAGCAGCTTGGTTGTCGGTGAACCTGAAGCTTTCTTT	CASSLVVGEPEAFF
TRBV6-5	NA	14	NA	TRBJ2-5	TGTGCCAGCAGTTACTCGGCGCGGCGGGAGACCCAGTACTTC	CASSYSARRETQYF
TRBV6-6	NA	15	TRBD2	TRBJ2-2	TGTGCCAGCAGAGCCGGGACTAGCGTCTCAGGGGAGCTGTTTTTT	CASRAGTSVSGELFF
TRBV18	NA	12	NA	TRBJ2-7	TGTGCCAGCTCACCGGGGACATACGAGCAGTACTTC	CASSPGTYEQYF
TRBV2	NA	14	TRBD1	TRBJ1-6	TGTGCCAGCAGCGGGGACAGAGGGAATTCACCCCTCCACTTT	CASSGDRGNSPLHF
TRBV6-2/TRBV6-3	NA	11	NA	TRBJ2-5	TGTGCCAGCAGAGGGATTGAGACCCAGTACTTC	CASRGIETQYF
TRBV2	NA	12	NA	TRBJ1-2	TGTGCCACCGCCCCCGGGACACCCGGCTACACCTTC	CATAPGTPGYTF
TRBV12-3/TRBV12-4	NA	16	TRBD1	TRBJ1-4	TGTGCCAGCAGTTCTCTCCCGGGACAGGGGAATGAAAAACTGTTTTTT	CASSSLPGQGNEKLFF
TRBV2	once	15	NA	TRBJ1-4	TGTGCCAGTAGCTCTGACGGAGGCTTTAATGAAAAACTGTTTTTT	CASSSDGGFNEKLFF
TRBV11-2	NA	13	NA	TRBJ2-7	TGTGCCAGCAGCCCGGGTCGCTCCTACGAGCAGTACTTC	CASSPGRSYEQYF
TRBV4-3	NA	15	NA	TRBJ2-7	TGCGCCAGCAGCCAAGGCGTCGGCGGCTACTACGAGCAGTACTTC	CASSQGVGGYYEQYF
TRBV10-2	NA	15	NA	TRBJ2-1	TGCGCCAGCAAGGACAGCCTCAGCTCCTACAATGAGCAGTTCTTC	CASKDSLSSYNEQFF
TRBV7-2	NA	17	TRBD1	TRBJ1-5	TGTGCCAGCAGCTTACGGCCCGGGACAGCCCGCAATCAGCCCCAGCATTTT	CASSLRPGTARNQPQHF
TRBV6-2/TRBV6-3	NA	16	TRBD2	TRBJ2-3	TGTGCCAGCAGTTACCGAGCTCAGCGGGGGGTGGATACGCAGTATTTT	CASSYRAQRGVDTQYF
TRBV2	NA	11	NA	TRBJ1-5	TGTGCCAGCAGTTACGATCAGCCCCAGCATTTT	CASSYDQPQHF
TRBV20-1	NA	14	TRBD2	TRBJ2-7	TGCAGTGCTAGGGTTGGAGCGGGAGTGTACGAGCAGTACTTC	CSARVGAGVYEQYF
TRBV10-3	NA	17	TRBD1	TRBJ2-6	TGTGCCATCAGTCCCCCAGGACAGGGGTCTGGGGCCAACGTCCTGACTTTC	CAISPPGQGSGANVLTF
TRBV20-1	NA	17	TRBD2	TRBJ2-1	TGCAGTGCCTGGGCGCTCGGCGGGGGGGCTCTCTACAATGAGCAGTTCTTC	CSAWALGGGALYNEQFF
TRBV5-6	NA	15	TRBD1	TRBJ1-2	TGTGCCAGCAGCTTGGTCGCAGGGGGCAACTATGGCTACACCTTC	CASSLVAGGNYGYTF
TRBV20-1	NA	15	NA	TRBJ2-7	TGCAGTGCTAGGTCTATAGCGGCGGAGGCTTACGAGCAGTACTTC	CSARSIAAEAYEQYF
TRBV7-9	NA	14	NA	TRBJ1-4	TGTGCCAGCAGCCTAGGGACCCCCGAAGAAAAACTGTTTTTT	CASSLGTPEEKLFF
TRBV5-1	NA	15	TRBD1	TRBJ1-3	TGCGCCAGCAGTACCGGGACAGCCTCTGGAAACACCATATATTTT	CASSTGTASGNTIYF
TRBV11-2	NA	13	NA	TRBJ2-5	TGTGCCAGCAGCTCCCCGGGCAGCGAGACCCAGTACTTC	CASSSPGSETQYF
TRBV18	once	17	TRBD2	TRBJ2-2	TGTGCCAGCTCACCACCGTGGGGACTAGGGGCCTCCGGGGAGCTGTTTTTT	CASSPPWGLGASGELFF
TRBV11-3	NA	15	TRBD1	TRBJ2-3	TGTGCCAGCAGCTTAGAAGGGGGCAGCACAGATACGCAGTATTTT	CASSLEGGSTDTQYF
TRBV7-9	NA	14	NA	TRBJ2-2	TGTGCCAGCAGCAACACCCAGCTCTCCGGGGAGCTGTTTTTT	CASSNTQLSGELFF
TRBV20-1	NA	13	TRBD1	TRBJ1-1	TGCAGTGCCAGACAGGGTGTGAACACTGAAGCTTTCTTT	CSARQGVNTEAFF
TRBV6-6	NA	12	NA	TRBJ2-1	TGTGCCAGCAGGCAGGTTGACAATGAGCAGTTCTTC	CASRQVDNEQFF
TRBV7-2	NA	14	NA	TRBJ2-5	TGTGCCAGCAGCCTACAACGGGGACAAGAGACCCAGTACTTC	CASSLQRGQETQYF
TRBV6-2/TRBV6-3	NA	13	NA	TRBJ2-7	TGTGCCAGCAGCCCCGCCTGGGGCTTCGAGCAGTACTTC	CASSPAWGFEQYF
TRBV28	NA	13	NA	TRBJ2-5	TGTGCCAGCAGTTTGACAGCACAAGAGACCCAGTACTTC	CASSLTAQETQYF
TRBV25-1	NA	17	NA	TRBJ2-3	TGTGCCAGCAGTGAATTGGGAAGTGTGGGGAGGGGGGATACGCAGTATTTT	CASSELGSVGRGDTQYF
TRBV28	NA	15	TRBD2	TRBJ2-1	TGTGCCAGCAGTTTGGGCGGGAGGTCCAACAATGAGCAGTTCTTC	CASSLGGRSNNEQFF
TRBV7-7	NA	13	TRBD2	TRBJ2-1	TGTGCCAGCAGCTCTAAAGCGGGGTTTGAGCAGTTCTTC	CASSSKAGFEQFF
TRBV20-1	once	15	TRBD2	TRBJ2-5	TGCAGTGCTAGGATCGAGCGGGGGGACCAAGAGACCCAGTACTTC	CSARIERGDQETQYF
TRBV6-5	NA	17	TRBD2	TRBJ2-1	TGTGCCAGCAGTTACGAGGTGTCGCGGGGGGGGAGTATCGAGCAGTTCTTC	CASSYEVSRGGSIEQFF
TRBV6-5	NA	13	NA	TRBJ1-3	TGTGCCAGCTTTAACGCAGGAGGAAACACCATATATTTT	CASFNAGGNTIYF
TRBV30	NA	14	NA	TRBJ1-2	TGTGCCTGGAGTGCACCACCGGGCCACTATGGCTACACCTTC	CAWSAPPGHYGYTF
TRBV14	NA	15	NA	TRBJ2-7	TGTGCCAGCAGCCAAGAGGGCCGACATTCCTACGAGCAGTACTTC	CASSQEGRHSYEQYF
TRBV20-1	NA	14	TRBD1	TRBJ2-3	TGCAGTGCTCCGCCAGGGGGCGGCACAGATACGCAGTATTTT	CSAPPGGGTDTQYF
TRBV7-9	once	15	TRBD1	TRBJ2-7	TGTGCCAGCAGGACGGGACAGGGGGCCTCCCGCGAGCAGTACTTC	CASRTGQGASREQYF
TRBV20-1	NA	16	NA	TRBJ2-2	TGCAGTGCTAGAGATCGAGTACAGGGTGGGACCGGGGAGCTGTTTTTT	CSARDRVQGGTGELFF
TRBV4-3	NA	16	TRBD1	TRBJ2-1	TGCGCCAGCAGCCAAGATGCAACAGGGGGTAGGGTTGAGCAGTTCTTC	CASSQDATGGRVEQFF
TRBV7-2	NA	15	TRBD1	TRBJ2-4	TGTGCCAGCAGTTCCGGGACAGGGTTGCTGGGCATTCAGTACTTC	CASSSGTGLLGIQYF
TRBV20-1	NA	13	NA	TRBJ1-3	TGCAGTGCTACGCCGGTTACTGGAAACACCATATATTTT	CSATPVTGNTIYF
TRBV10-3	NA	14	NA	TRBJ1-6	TGTGCCATCAGTGAAACGGGGTATAATTCACCCCTCCACTTT	CAISETGYNSPLHF
TRBV7-8	NA	14	NA	TRBJ2-7	TGTGCCAGCAGCTTTTTTTCGAGTTCCTACGAGCAGTACTTC	CASSFFSSSYEQYF
TRBV5-6	NA	16	NA	TRBJ1-1	TGTGCCAGCAGCTTGTCGCTATGGACAGAGGACACTGAAGCTTTCTTT	CASSLSLWTEDTEAFF
TRBV24-1	NA	14	NA	TRBJ1-2	TGTGCCACCAGTGACAAGGGACGTAACTATGGCTACACCTTC	CATSDKGRNYGYTF
TRBV6-1	NA	13	NA	TRBJ1-5	TGTGCCAGCAGATTAAGGTTGGATCAGCCCCAGCATTTT	CASRLRLDQPQHF
TRBV28	NA	12	NA	TRBJ1-1	TGTGCCAGCAGGGGCGGCCACACTGAAGCTTTCTTT	CASRGGHTEAFF
TRBV3-1	NA	17	NA	TRBJ2-3	TGTGCCAGCAGCCCCCACGGCGGAGGGAGGAGGACAGATACGCAGTATTTT	CASSPHGGGRRTDTQYF